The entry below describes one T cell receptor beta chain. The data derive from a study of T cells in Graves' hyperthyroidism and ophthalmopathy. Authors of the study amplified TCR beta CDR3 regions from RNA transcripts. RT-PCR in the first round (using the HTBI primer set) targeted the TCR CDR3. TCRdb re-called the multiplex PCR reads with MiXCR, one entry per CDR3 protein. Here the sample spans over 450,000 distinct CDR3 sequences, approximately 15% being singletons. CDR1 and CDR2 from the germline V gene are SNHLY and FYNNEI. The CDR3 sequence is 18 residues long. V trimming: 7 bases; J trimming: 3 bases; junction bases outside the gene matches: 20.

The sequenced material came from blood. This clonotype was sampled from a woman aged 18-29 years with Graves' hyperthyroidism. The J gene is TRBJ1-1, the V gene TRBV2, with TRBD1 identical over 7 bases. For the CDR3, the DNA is TGTGCCAGCAAGTCCGCGGGGGGAGCAGGGGGTAAGGACACTGAAGCTTTCTTT. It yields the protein CASKSAGGAGGKDTEAFF.